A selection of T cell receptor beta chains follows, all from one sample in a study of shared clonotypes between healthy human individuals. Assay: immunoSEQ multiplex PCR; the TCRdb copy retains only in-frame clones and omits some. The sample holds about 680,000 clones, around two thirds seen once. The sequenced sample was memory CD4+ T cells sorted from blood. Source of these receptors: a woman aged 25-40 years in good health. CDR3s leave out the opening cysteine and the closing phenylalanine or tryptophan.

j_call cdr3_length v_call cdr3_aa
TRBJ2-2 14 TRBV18 ASSPPVGEGAGELF
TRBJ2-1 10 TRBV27 ASSLGHNEQF
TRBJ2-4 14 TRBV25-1 ASSDKGTLAKNIQY
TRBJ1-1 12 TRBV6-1 ASSRAGGHTEAF
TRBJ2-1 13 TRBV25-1 ASSRGGSPYNEQF
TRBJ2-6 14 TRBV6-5 ASSYSLVSGANVLT
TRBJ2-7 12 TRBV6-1 ASSVAPPAYEQY
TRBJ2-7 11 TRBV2 ASRGWGAYEQY
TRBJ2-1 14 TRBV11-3 ASSLGGTSENNEQF
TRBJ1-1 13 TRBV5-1 ASSLPQGTGTEAF
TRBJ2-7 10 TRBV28 ASWDSSYEQY
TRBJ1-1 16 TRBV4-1 ASSQRGRGQGANTEAF
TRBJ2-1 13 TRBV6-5 ASSLLADSYNEQF
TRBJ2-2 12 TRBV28 AAWGGLLTGELF
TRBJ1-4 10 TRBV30 AGSRASGGLF
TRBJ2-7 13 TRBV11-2 ASSKGTSGRHEQY
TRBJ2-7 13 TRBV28 ASSLVRSRGGEQY
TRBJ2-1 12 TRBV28 ASKDGDRVYEQF
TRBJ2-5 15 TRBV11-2 ASSLGQGQGFRETQY
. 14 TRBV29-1 SVAILSGAKSYEQY
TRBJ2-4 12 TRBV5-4 ASSLGVAGDIQY
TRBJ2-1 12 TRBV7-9 ASSLEGLGNEQF